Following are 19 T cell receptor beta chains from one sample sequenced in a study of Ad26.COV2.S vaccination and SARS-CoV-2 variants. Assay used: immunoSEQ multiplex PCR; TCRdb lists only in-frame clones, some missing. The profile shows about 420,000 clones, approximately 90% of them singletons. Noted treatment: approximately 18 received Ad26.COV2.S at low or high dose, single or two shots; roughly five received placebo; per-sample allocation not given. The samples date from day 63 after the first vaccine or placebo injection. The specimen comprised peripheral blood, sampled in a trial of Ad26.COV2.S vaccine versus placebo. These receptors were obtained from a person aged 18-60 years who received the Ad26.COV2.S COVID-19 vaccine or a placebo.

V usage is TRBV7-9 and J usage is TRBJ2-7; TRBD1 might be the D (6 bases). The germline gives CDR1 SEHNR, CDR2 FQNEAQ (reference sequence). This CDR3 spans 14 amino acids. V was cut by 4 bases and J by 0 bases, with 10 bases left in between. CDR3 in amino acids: CASSSTGRSYEQYF. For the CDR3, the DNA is TGTGCCAGCAGCTCGACAGGACGCTCCTACGAGCAGTACTTC.

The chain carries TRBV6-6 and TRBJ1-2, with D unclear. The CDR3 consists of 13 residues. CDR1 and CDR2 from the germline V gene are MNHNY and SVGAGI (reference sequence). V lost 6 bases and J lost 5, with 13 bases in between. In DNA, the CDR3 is TGTGCCAGCAGCCTGTCCCCAAATTATGGCTACACCTTC. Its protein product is CASSLSPNYGYTF.

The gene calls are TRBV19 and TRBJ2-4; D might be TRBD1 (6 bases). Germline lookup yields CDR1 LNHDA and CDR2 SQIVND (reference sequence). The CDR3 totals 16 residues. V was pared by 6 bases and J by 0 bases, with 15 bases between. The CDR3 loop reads CASRAATGLAKNIQYF. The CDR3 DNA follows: TGTGCCAGTAGGGCCGCCACAGGGCTAGCCAAAAACATTCAGTACTTC. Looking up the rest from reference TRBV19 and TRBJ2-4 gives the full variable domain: DGGITQSPKYLFRKEGQNVTLSCEQNLNHDAMYWYRQDPGQGLRLIYYSQIVNDFQKGDIAEGYSVSREKKESFPLTVTSAQKNPTAFYLCASRAATGLAKNIQYFGAGTRLSVL.

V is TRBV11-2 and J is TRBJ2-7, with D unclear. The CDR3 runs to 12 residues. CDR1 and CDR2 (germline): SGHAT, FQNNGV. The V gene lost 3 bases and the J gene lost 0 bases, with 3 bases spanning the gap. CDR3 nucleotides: TGTGCCAGCAGCTTGAACTCCTACGAGCAGTACTTC. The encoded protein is CASSLNSYEQYF.

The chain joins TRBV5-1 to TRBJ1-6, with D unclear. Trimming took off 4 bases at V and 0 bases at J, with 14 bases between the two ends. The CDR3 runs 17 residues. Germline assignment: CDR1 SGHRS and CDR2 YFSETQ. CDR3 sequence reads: CASSPLGSSSYNSPLHF. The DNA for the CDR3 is TGCGCCAGCAGCCCCTTGGGGTCGAGCTCCTATAATTCACCCCTCCACTTT.

In DNA, the CDR3 is TGTGCCAGCAGCTTGGTGGGGGCTCGGGAGCAGTACTTC. It codes for CASSLVGAREQYF. The chain links TRBV5-8 to TRBJ2-7; D is possibly TRBD1 (6 bases). The CDR3 sequence is 13 residues long. Trimming removed 0 bases at V and 7 bases at J, with 11 bases between. Germline V gene data show CDR1 as SGHTS and CDR2 as YDEGEE.

The CDR3 region is CASSLAGQGEGETQYF. CDR3 DNA: TGTGCCAGCAGCTTAGCGGGACAGGGGGAAGGAGAGACCCAGTACTTC. The chain links TRBV7-9 to TRBJ2-5; 11 nucleotides agree with TRBD1. V lost 0 bases, J lost 4 bases, and 4 bases stayed unmatched. The germline gives CDR1 SEHNR, CDR2 FQNEAQ (reference sequence). The CDR3 totals 16 residues.

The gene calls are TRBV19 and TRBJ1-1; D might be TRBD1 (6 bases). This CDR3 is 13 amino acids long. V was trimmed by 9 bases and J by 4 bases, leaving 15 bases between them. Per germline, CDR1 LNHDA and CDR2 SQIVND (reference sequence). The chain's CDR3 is CASLRGSGTEAFF. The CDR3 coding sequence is TGTGCCAGCCTCAGGGGATCGGGCACTGAAGCTTTCTTT.

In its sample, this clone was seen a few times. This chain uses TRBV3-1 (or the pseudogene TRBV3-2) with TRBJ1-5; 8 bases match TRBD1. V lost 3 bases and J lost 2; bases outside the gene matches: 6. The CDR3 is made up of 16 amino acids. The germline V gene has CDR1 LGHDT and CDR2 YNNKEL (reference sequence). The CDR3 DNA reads TGTGCCAGCAGCCACAAACCGGGACAGGGCAATCAGCCCCAGCATTTT. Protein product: CASSHKPGQGNQPQHF.

In DNA, the CDR3 is TGTGCCAGCAGCCCCTTGGGGGGAGGAGATACGCAGTATTTT. Translated, it gives CASSPLGGGDTQYF. The chain recombines TRBV9 with TRBJ2-3; possibly TRBD2 for D (6 bases). The CDR3 covers 14 residues. Germline CDR1 and CDR2: SGDLS and YYNGEE. V lost 4 bases and J lost 5, with 14 bases in between.

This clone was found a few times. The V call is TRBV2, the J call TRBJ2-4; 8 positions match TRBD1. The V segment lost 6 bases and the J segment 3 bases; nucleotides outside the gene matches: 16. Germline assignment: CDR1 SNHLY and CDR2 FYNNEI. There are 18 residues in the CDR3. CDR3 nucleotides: TGTGCCAGCAGAGTTGACAGGGGCTCCACTCTCATCAAAAACATTCAGTACTTC. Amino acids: CASRVDRGSTLIKNIQYF.

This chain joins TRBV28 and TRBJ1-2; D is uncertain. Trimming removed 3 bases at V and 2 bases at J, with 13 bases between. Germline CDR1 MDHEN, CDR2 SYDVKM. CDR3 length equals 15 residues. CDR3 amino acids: CASSFPGGPNYGYTF. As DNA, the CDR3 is TGTGCCAGCAGTTTTCCCGGCGGGCCAAACTATGGCTACACCTTC.

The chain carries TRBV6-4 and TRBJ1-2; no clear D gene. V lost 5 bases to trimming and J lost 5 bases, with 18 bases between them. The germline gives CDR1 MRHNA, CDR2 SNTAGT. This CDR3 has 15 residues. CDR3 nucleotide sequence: TGTGCCAGCAGTCGGTACGGGTCCGCGATGTATGGCTACACCTTC. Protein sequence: CASSRYGSAMYGYTF.

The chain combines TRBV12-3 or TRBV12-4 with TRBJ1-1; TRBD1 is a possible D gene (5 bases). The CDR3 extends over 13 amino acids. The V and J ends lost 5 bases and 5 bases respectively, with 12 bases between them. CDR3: CASSTRAGTEAFF. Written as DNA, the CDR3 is TGTGCCAGCAGTACCAGGGCCGGTACTGAAGCTTTCTTT.

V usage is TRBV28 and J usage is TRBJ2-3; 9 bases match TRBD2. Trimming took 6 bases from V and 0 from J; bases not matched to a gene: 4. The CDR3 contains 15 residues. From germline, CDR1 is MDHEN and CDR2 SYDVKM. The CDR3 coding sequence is TGTGCCAGCAGCAGCGGGGGGACTAGCACAGATACGCAGTATTTT. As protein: CASSSGGTSTDTQYF. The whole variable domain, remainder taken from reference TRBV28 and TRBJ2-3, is DVKVTQSSRYLVKRTGEKVFLECVQDMDHENMFWYRQDPGLGLRLIYFSYDVKMKEKGDIPEGYSVSREKKERFSLILESASTNQTSMYLCASSSGGTSTDTQYFGPGTRLTVL.

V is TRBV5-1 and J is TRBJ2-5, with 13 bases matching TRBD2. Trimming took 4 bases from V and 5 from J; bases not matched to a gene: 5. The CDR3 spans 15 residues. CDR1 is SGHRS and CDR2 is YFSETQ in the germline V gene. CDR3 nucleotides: TGCGCCAGCAGCATGGGACTAGCGGGGATGGAGACCCAGTACTTC. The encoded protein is CASSMGLAGMETQYF.

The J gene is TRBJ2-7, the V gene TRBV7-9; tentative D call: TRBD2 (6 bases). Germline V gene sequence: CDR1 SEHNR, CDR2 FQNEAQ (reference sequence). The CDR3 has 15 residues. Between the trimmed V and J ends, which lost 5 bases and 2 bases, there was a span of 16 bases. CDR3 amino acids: CASSEVTSGAYEQYF. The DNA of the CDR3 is TGTGCCAGCAGCGAAGTGACGTCGGGGGCCTACGAGCAGTACTTC.

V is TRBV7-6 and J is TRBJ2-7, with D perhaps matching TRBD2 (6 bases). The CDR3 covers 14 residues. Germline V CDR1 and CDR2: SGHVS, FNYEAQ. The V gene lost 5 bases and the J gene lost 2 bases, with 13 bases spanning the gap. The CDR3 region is CASSPRASAYEQYF. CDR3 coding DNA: TGTGCCAGCAGCCCTAGGGCTAGCGCCTACGAGCAGTACTTC.

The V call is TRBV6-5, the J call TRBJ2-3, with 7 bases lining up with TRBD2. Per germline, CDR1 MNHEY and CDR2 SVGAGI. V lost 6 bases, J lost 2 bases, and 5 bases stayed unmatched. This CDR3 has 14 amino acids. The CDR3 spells CASSKQRDTDTQYF. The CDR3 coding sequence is TGTGCCAGCAGCAAACAGCGGGACACAGATACGCAGTATTTT.